One and the same sample provided the 25 T cell receptor beta chains below, sequenced in a study of tissue T cells after allogeneic stem cell transplantation. Method: immunoSEQ multiplex PCR; TCRdb's copy keeps in-frame clones and lacks some. The table includes about 6,700 clones, approximately 46% detected once. The sample's time point: mouse harvest day 7 after allogeneic transplant. The graft held 10^6 splenic CD5+ T cells and 10^7 T-cell-depleted bone marrow cells. What was sequenced was gut tissue. The receptors stem from a female BALB/c mouse given C57BL/6 T cells with graft-versus-host disease after an allogeneic hematopoietic cell transplant.

Remarks on this clone: Genes and germline come from the mouse. The CDR3 end is not reached by the read, which stops 1 residue before it; the germline J gene fills it in. The chain links TRBV26 to TRBJ2-5, with 8 bases identical to TRBD1. Trimming removed 3 bases from V and 6 bases from J; junction bases left unmatched: 2. The length of the CDR3 is 13 residues. Germline V gives CDR1 KGHPV, CDR2 FQNQEV (reference sequence). CDR3 DNA (partial): TGTGCCAGCAGTCTCCAGGGGGCTGACACCCAGTAC. Encoded protein: CASSLQGADTQY. The complete CDR3 protein is CASSLQGADTQYF.

This clone was counted only a few times. Germline and genes here are mouse. The CDR3 is cut off 1 residue early in the read; its end comes from the germline J gene. The chain combines TRBV26 with TRBJ2-1; D perhaps matches TRBD2 (5 bases). Germline V gene sequence: CDR1 KGHPV, CDR2 FQNQEV (reference sequence). V lost 2 bases and J lost 1, with 9 bases in between. The CDR3 consists of 15 residues. The sequenced CDR3 bases are TGTGCCAGCAGTCTGAGCTGGGAGAACTATGCTGAGCAGTTC. Translation gives CASSLSWENYAEQF. The full CDR3 reads CASSLSWENYAEQFF.

As regards this clone: Each gene name is a mouse one. With the read ending 1 residue before the CDR3 end, the germline J gene is used to fill in that end. This rearrangement joins TRBV16 to TRBJ2-7; 11 nucleotides match TRBD2. Trimming at V came to 0 bases and at J to 4 bases, leaving 5 bases not matched to a gene. This CDR3 comprises 16 residues. CDR1 is SGHSA and CDR2 is FRNQAP in the germline V gene. CDR3 in amino acids: CASSLDSGTGGYEQYF. CDR3 DNA, as far as it was read: TGTGCAAGCAGCTTAGATTCCGGGACTGGGGGATATGAACAGTAC. Supplemented by reference TRBV16 and TRBJ2-7, the full variable domain reads NAGVIQTPRHKVTGKGQEATLWCEPISGHSAVFWYRQTIVQGLEFLTYFRNQAPIDDSGMPKERFSAQMPNQSHSTLKIQSTQPQDSAVYLCASSLDSGTGGYEQYFGPGTRLTVL.

On this clone itself: The listed genes are named as in mouse. Read data end 1 residue before the CDR3 end; the end is taken from the germline J gene. The V and J genes are TRBV26 and TRBJ1-4; 12 bases agree with TRBD1. The CDR3 is made up of 15 amino acids. The V and J ends lost 4 bases and 7 bases, in that order; junction bases with no gene match: 4. CDR1 and CDR2 (germline): KGHPV, FQNQEV (reference sequence). CDR3 residues: CASSPGTGGSERLFF. Incomplete CDR3 DNA: TGTGCCAGCAGTCCCGGGACAGGGGGCAGCGAAAGATTATTT.

On this clone: Gene names refer to mouse genes. The CDR3 end lies 1 residue beyond the end of the read and is filled in from the germline J gene. The V call is TRBV4, the J call TRBJ2-3; unclear D gene. V lost 4 bases and J 3 bases, leaving 5 bases between the germline ends. This CDR3 region has 12 residues. From germline, CDR1 is LGHDT and CDR2 YNNKQL (reference sequence). CDR3 sequence: CASSFRAETLYF. CDR3 DNA, as far as it was read: TGTGCCAGCAGCTTCAGGGCAGAAACGCTGTAT.

Concerning this clone itself: The germline and genes are mouse ones. The read terminates 1 residue before the CDR3 end, so the remaining end is supplied by the germline J gene. The chain carries TRBV26 and TRBJ1-1; the D gene is possibly TRBD1 (5 bases). The V gene lost 0 bases and the J gene lost 4 bases, with 6 bases spanning the gap. The CDR3 length is 13 residues. Germline CDR1 and CDR2: KGHPV and FQNQEV (reference sequence). The CDR3 bases that were read are TGTGCCAGCAGTCTGTCAGGGGTCACAGAAGTCTTC. Protein product: CASSLSGVTEVF. The whole CDR3 is CASSLSGVTEVFF.

On this clone itself: Any gene name here is a mouse gene name. The CDR3 goes on 1 residue after the read ends, and that part is filled in from the germline J gene. V usage is TRBV26 and J usage is TRBJ2-5, with D unclear. The CDR3 totals 13 residues. V shed 2 bases and J shed 2 bases, with 5 bases lying between them. The germline V gene has CDR1 KGHPV and CDR2 FQNQEV (reference sequence). CDR3 sequence: CASSLGSQDTQYF. The CDR3 DNA, read in part, is TGTGCCAGCAGTCTGGGGAGCCAAGACACCCAGTAC. Full variable domain (remainder filled in from reference TRBV26 and TRBJ2-5): NSKVIQTPRYLVKGQGQKAKMRCIPEKGHPVVFWYQQNKNNEFKFLINFQNQEVLQQIDMTEKRFSAECPSNSPCSLEIQSSEAGDSALYLCASSLGSQDTQYFGPGTRLLVL.

Points on this clone: Germline and genes: mouse. The same CDR3 also results from other DNA sequences found in this sample. CDR3 loop: CASSRDRGDSDYTF. The CDR3 bases that were read are TGTGCCAGCAGTCGGGACAGGGGGGACTCCGACTACACC. The rearrangement links TRBV26 to TRBJ1-2; 11 positions agree with TRBD1. The sequenced fragment ends 1 residue before the CDR3 boundary, so the rest is inferred from the germline J gene. The germline V gene encodes CDR1 KGHPV and CDR2 FQNQEV (reference sequence). The CDR3 is 14 residues long. J lost 3 bases, V lost 4 bases, and 1 base had no gene match.

This clone came up a few times. Gene names are mouse gene names. The sequenced fragment ends 1 residue before the CDR3 boundary, so the rest is inferred from the germline J gene. The chain has TRBV5 and TRBJ1-4, with D possibly TRBD1 on 5 matching bases. Germline-derived CDR1 and CDR2 are LGHNA and YNLKQL (reference sequence). The CDR3 loop spans 16 amino acids. V shed 1 base and J shed 0 bases, with 9 bases lying between them. The CDR3 bases that were read are TGTGCCAGCAGCCAAGGGACATCCATTTCCAACGAAAGATTATTT. This sequence encodes CASSQGTSISNERLF. From start to end, the CDR3 is CASSQGTSISNERLFF.

By frequency in the sample, this clone is large. Each gene name is a mouse one. The read falls 1 residue short of the CDR3 end, and the missing part is taken from the germline J gene. This rearrangement joins TRBV2 to TRBJ2-7, with TRBD2 identical over 11 bases. J was trimmed by 5 bases and V by 0 bases; bases with no gene match: 3. CDR1 LGHNA and CDR2 YSYQKL come from the germline V gene. The CDR3 sequence is 15 residues long. The CDR3 sequence is CASSQDEGLGDEQYF. CDR3 bases read: TGTGCCAGCAGCCAAGATGAGGGACTGGGGGATGAACAGTAC.

In its sample, this clone is medium-sized (0.01 to 0.1%). The gene symbols are mouse symbols. The read terminates 1 residue ahead of where the CDR3 ends, so the germline J gene completes it. The rearrangement joins TRBV26 to TRBJ2-7, with TRBD2 matching over 7 bases. Trimming at V came to 4 bases and at J to 0 bases, leaving 6 bases not matched to a gene. Germline V gene sequence: CDR1 KGHPV, CDR2 FQNQEV (reference sequence). The CDR3 has 15 amino acids. The covered CDR3 bases are TGTGCCAGCAGTCAAGACTGGGTGAGCTCCTATGAACAGTAC. Translation: CASSQDWVSSYEQY. The complete CDR3 reads CASSQDWVSSYEQYF.

This clone has more than one count but fewer than ten. Genes and germline are mouse. The read ends 1 residue shy of where the CDR3 ends; the end is completed using the germline J gene. The rearrangement links TRBV3 to TRBJ2-2; 10 bases match TRBD2. This CDR3 spans 16 amino acids. The trim removed 1 base at V and 3 bases at J, leaving 2 bases unmatched. CDR1 and CDR2 from the germline V gene are SNHLY and FYNGKV (reference sequence). This CDR3 is CASSLDWGGDTGQLYF. CDR3 bases read: TGTGCCAGCAGCTTAGACTGGGGGGGGGACACCGGGCAGCTCTAC.

This clone came up a few times. The listed genes are named as in mouse. The CDR3 end lies 1 residue beyond the end of the read and is filled in from the germline J gene. The chain links TRBV12-2 to TRBJ1-3; D not certain. Per germline, CDR1 SGHLS and CDR2 HYDKME. Trimming removed 0 bases at V and 0 bases at J, with 5 bases between. The CDR3 spans 14 residues. Partial CDR3 DNA: TGTGCCAGCTCTCTCGGGCTTTCTGGAAATACGCTCTAT. Translation: CASSLGLSGNTLY. The CDR3 in full is CASSLGLSGNTLYF. Variable domain in full (rest from reference TRBV12-2 and TRBJ1-3): NSGVVQSPRYIIKGKGERSILKCIPISGHLSVAWYQQTQGQELKFFIQHYDKMERDKGNLPSRFSVQQFDDYHSEMNMSALELEDSAVYFCASSLGLSGNTLYFGEGSRLIVV.

This clone appeared a few times. All gene names here are mouse names. The observed sequence ends 1 residue before the CDR3 terminus, with the missing tail filled in from the germline J gene. The gene calls are TRBV16 and TRBJ2-1, with TRBD2 matching 7 bases. The CDR3 consists of 15 residues. The trim removed 0 bases at V and 2 bases at J, leaving 1 base unmatched. Per the germline V gene, CDR1 is SGHSA and CDR2 is FRNQAP. Here the CDR3 reads CASSLDWGYYAEQFF. Incomplete CDR3 DNA: TGTGCAAGCAGCTTAGACTGGGGGTACTATGCTGAGCAGTTC.

A word on this clone: All gene names here are mouse names. Coverage ceases 1 residue before the CDR3 finishes, and the germline J gene fills in the end. The chain carries TRBV13-1 and TRBJ2-5; 8 positions match TRBD1. The J segment lost 2 bases and the V segment lost 4 bases, leaving 6 bases of the junction unmatched. Germline assignment: CDR1 NSHNY and CDR2 SYGAGN. CDR3 length: 15 residues. Incomplete CDR3 DNA: TGTGCCAGCAGTCCCGACAGGGGAGGCCAAGACACCCAGTAC. This encodes CASSPDRGGQDTQY. The CDR3 as a whole reads CASSPDRGGQDTQYF.

With regard to this clone: Mouse germline and gene names are used. Read data end 1 residue before the CDR3 end; the end is taken from the germline J gene. The rearrangement uses TRBV26 and TRBJ1-4; possibly TRBD1 for D (6 bases). Germline CDR1 reads KGHPV; CDR2 reads FQNQEV (reference sequence). Trimming pared 2 bases from V and 4 bases from J, leaving 8 bases between. This CDR3 is built from 14 residues. CDR3 bases read: TGTGCCAGCAGTCTGGGGGGGCGCAACGAAAGATTATTT. Residues: CASSLGGRNERLF. The whole CDR3 is CASSLGGRNERLFF.

As regards this clone: Genes and germline come from the mouse. CDR3 DNA (partial): TGTGCCAGCAGCGTGGACAGGGGGCGAGACACCCAGTAC. It yields the protein CASSVDRGRDTQY. The complete CDR3 sequence is CASSVDRGRDTQYF. The chain has TRBV3 and TRBJ2-5; TRBD1 matches 11 bases. The observed sequence ends 1 residue before the CDR3 terminus, with the missing tail filled in from the germline J gene. Germline V gene sequence: CDR1 SNHLY, CDR2 FYNGKV (reference sequence). The CDR3 loop spans 14 amino acids. Trimming cost V 5 bases and J 5 bases; bases outside gene matches: 3.

This clone was seen a few times. Gene names and germline match the mouse. The CDR3 reads CASSKGWAYAEQFF. CDR3 DNA, as far as it was read: TGTGCCAGCAGTAAGGGCTGGGCGTATGCTGAGCAGTTC. V usage is TRBV19 and J usage is TRBJ2-1; TRBD2 is a possible D gene (5 bases). The read terminates 1 residue ahead of where the CDR3 ends, so the germline J gene completes it. V was pared by 3 bases and J by 4 bases, with 11 bases between. Germline assignment: CDR1 FNHDT and CDR2 SITEND (reference sequence). This CDR3 comprises 14 residues.

Concerning this clone: The germline and genes are mouse ones. Sequencing ends 1 residue short of the CDR3 end; the germline J gene provides the rest. This chain links TRBV12-2 with TRBJ2-3, with D possibly matching TRBD1 (5 bases). CDR1 is SGHLS, CDR2 HYDKME, per germline. The length of the CDR3 is 14 residues. The V end was cut by 4 bases, the J end by 3 bases, with 13 bases between. CDR3 sequence reads: CASSQGGGAETLYF. CDR3 bases read: TGTGCCAGCTCCCAGGGAGGAGGGGCAGAAACGCTGTAT.

As regards this clone: Gene names refer to mouse genes. The read halts 1 residue ahead of the CDR3 end, with the missing end drawn from the germline J gene. The chain recombines TRBV12-2 with TRBJ2-5; 9 bases agree with TRBD2. Germline V gene lookup returns CDR1 SGHLS and CDR2 HYDKME. The CDR3 length is 15 residues. V gave up 1 base and J gave up 0 bases; unmatched junction bases: 1. CDR3 in amino acids: CASSLDWGNQDTQYF. The CDR3 bases that were read are TGTGCCAGCTCTCTTGACTGGGGGAACCAAGACACCCAGTAC.

This clone occurred once. Gene names and germline match the mouse. The DNA ends 1 residue before the CDR3 does, and the rest of the CDR3 is filled in from the germline J gene. The J gene is TRBJ1-1, the V gene TRBV26, with D maybe TRBD1 (6 bases). The germline CDR1 and CDR2 sequences are KGHPV and FQNQEV (reference sequence). V lost 4 bases to trimming and J lost 5 bases, with 8 bases between them. The CDR3 spans 12 residues. CDR3 DNA, as far as it was read: TGTGCCAGCAGTCCTCAGGGGACAGAAGTCTTC. This translates into CASSPQGTEVF. The complete CDR3 sequence is CASSPQGTEVFF.

Notes on this clone: Germline and genes here are mouse. Read coverage stops 1 residue before the CDR3 terminus; the germline J gene supplies the remainder. The gene calls are TRBV26 and TRBJ1-1; D is possibly TRBD1 (5 bases). This CDR3 spans 13 amino acids. Germline V lookup: CDR1 KGHPV, CDR2 FQNQEV (reference sequence). V was pared by 3 bases and J by 0 bases, with 5 bases between. The DNA read from the CDR3 is TGTGCCAGCAGTCTACAGGCAAACACAGAAGTCTTC. Translated, it gives CASSLQANTEVF. The whole CDR3 protein reads CASSLQANTEVFF. The whole variable domain, filled in from reference TRBV26 and TRBJ1-1, reads NSKVIQTPRYLVKGQGQKAKMRCIPEKGHPVVFWYQQNKNNEFKFLINFQNQEVLQQIDMTEKRFSAECPSNSPCSLEIQSSEAGDSALYLCASSLQANTEVFFGKGTRLTVV.

About this clone itself: Gene and germline names: mouse. The read halts 1 residue ahead of the CDR3 end, with the missing end drawn from the germline J gene. The chain joins TRBV5 to TRBJ1-2; D gene unclear. The V end was cut by 4 bases, the J end by 0 bases, with 6 bases between. The CDR3 covers 13 residues. Germline V gives CDR1 LGHNA, CDR2 YNLKQL (reference sequence). The CDR3: CASSPATNSDYTF. Incomplete CDR3 DNA: TGTGCCAGCAGCCCCGCAACAAACTCCGACTACACC.

This clone was observed a handful of times. Mouse names are used for the genes. Read sequence stops 1 residue before the CDR3 end, and the germline J gene provides the missing end. The chain is built from TRBV26 and TRBJ2-7; D is ambiguous. CDR3 length equals 12 residues. V lost 2 bases and J 4 bases, leaving 6 bases between the germline ends. CDR1 is KGHPV and CDR2 is FQNQEV in the germline V gene (reference sequence). The sequenced CDR3 bases are TGTGCCAGCAGTCTGAGGCAGTATGAACAGTAC. It codes for CASSLRQYEQY. The full-length CDR3 reads as CASSLRQYEQYF.

As for this clone: These gene names are mouse names. The DNA ends 1 residue before the CDR3 does, and the rest of the CDR3 is filled in from the germline J gene. V is TRBV3 and J is TRBJ1-3; no definite D call. The V end lost 1 base, the J end lost 0 bases, and 4 bases lay between the germline ends. CDR3 size: 14 residues. Germline values: CDR1 SNHLY, CDR2 FYNGKV (reference sequence). CDR3 amino acids: CASSLVDSGNTLYF. Partial CDR3 DNA: TGTGCCAGCAGCTTAGTGGATTCTGGAAATACGCTCTAT.